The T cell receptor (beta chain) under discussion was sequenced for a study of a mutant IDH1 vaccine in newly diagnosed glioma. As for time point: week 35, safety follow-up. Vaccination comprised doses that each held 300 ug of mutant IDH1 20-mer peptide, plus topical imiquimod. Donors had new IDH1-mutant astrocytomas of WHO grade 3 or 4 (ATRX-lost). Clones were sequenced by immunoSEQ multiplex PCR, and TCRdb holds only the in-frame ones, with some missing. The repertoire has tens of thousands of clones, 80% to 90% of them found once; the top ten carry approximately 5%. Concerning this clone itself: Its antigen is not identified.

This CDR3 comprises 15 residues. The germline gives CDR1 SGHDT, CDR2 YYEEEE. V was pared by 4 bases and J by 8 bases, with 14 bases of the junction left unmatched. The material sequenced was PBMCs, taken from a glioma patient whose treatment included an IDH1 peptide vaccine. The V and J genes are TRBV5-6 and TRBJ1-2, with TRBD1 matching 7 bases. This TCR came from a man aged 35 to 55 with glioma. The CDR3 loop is CASSIRQGLFVGYTF. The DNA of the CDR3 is TGTGCCAGCAGCATTAGACAGGGCCTCTTTGTCGGCTACACCTTC.